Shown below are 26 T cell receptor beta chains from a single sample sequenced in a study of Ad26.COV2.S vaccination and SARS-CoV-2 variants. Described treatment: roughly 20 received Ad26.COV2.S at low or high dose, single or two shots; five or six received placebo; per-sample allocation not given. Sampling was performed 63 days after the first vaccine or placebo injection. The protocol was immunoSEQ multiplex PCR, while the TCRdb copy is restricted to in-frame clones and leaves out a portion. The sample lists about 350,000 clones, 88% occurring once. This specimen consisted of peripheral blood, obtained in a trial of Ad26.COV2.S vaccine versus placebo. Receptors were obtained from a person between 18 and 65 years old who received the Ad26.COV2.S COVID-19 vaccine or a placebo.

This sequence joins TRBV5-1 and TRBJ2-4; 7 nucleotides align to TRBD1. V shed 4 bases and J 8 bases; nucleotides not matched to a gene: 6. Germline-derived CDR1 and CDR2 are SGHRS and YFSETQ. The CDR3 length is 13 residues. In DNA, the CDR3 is TGCGCCAGCAGCATAACGACAGGGTACATTCAGTACTTC. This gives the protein CASSITTGYIQYF.

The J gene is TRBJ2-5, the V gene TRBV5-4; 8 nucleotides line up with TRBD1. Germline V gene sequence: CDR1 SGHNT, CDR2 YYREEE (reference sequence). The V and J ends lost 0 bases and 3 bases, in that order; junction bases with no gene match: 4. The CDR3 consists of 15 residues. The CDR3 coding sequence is TGTGCCAGCAGCTTGGGGACAGGGTGGGAAGAGACCCAGTACTTC. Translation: CASSLGTGWEETQYF.

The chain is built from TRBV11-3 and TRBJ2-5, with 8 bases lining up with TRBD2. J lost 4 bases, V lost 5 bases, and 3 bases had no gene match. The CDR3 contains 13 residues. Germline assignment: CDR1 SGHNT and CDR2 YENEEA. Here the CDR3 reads CASSRGGIETQYF. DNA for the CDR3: TGTGCCAGCAGCCGGGGGGGGATAGAGACCCAGTACTTC.

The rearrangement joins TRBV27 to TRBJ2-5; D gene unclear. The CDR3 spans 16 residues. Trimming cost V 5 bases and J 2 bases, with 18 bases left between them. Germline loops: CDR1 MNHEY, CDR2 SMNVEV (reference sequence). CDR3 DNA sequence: TGTGCCAGCAGTCCGGGCGTCGGCGTAGGACAAGAGACCCAGTACTTC. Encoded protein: CASSPGVGVGQETQYF.

The CDR3 here is CASSPGDSYNSPLHF. The CDR3 DNA reads as TGTGCCAGCTCACCAGGGGACTCCTATAATTCACCCCTCCACTTT. This chain links TRBV18 with TRBJ1-6, with D unresolved. With 2 bases removed from V and 0 bases from J, the gap between germline ends came to 5 bases. The length of the CDR3 is 15 residues. Germline V gives CDR1 KGHSH, CDR2 LQKENI.

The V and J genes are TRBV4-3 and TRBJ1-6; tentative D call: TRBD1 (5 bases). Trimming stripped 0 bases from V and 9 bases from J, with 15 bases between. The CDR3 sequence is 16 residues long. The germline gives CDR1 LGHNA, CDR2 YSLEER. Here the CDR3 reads CASSQESGQGGSPLHF. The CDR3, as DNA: TGCGCCAGCAGCCAAGAATCGGGGCAGGGCGGTTCACCCCTCCACTTT.

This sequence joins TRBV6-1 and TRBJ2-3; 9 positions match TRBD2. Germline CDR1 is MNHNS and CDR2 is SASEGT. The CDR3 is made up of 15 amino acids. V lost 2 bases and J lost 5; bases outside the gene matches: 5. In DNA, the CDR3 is TGTGCCAGCAGTGAATGGCGGGGGGGCCAAGATACGCAGTATTTT. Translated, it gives CASSEWRGGQDTQYF.

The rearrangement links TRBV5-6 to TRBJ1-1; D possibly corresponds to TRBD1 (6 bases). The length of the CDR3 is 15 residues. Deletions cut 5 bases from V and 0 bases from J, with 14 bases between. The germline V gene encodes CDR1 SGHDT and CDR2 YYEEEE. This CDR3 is CASRAPTGMNTEAFF. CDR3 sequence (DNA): TGTGCCAGCAGAGCCCCGACAGGAATGAACACTGAAGCTTTCTTT.

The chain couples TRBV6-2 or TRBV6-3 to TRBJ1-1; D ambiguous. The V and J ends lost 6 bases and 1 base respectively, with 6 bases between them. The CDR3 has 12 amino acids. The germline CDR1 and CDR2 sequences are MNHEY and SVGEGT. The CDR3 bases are TGTGCCAGCAGCTGGGGGAACACTGAAGCTTTCTTT. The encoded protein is CASSWGNTEAFF.

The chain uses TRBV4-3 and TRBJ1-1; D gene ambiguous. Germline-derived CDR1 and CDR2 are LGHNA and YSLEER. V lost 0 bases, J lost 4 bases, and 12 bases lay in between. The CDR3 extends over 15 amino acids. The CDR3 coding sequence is TGCGCCAGCAGCCAAGACGCGACGGTTTCCACTGAAGCTTTCTTT. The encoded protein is CASSQDATVSTEAFF.

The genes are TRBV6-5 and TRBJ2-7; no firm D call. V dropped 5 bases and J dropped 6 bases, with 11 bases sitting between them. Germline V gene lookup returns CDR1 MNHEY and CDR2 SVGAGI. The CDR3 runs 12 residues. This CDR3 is CASSQTPTEQYF. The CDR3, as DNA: TGTGCCAGCAGTCAAACTCCTACCGAGCAGTACTTC.

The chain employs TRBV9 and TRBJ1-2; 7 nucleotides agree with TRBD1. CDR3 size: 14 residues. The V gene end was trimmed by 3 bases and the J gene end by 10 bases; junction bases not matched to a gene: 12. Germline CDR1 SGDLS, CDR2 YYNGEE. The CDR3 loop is CASSADRHLPVYTF. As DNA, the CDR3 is TGTGCCAGCAGCGCGGACAGGCACCTTCCTGTCTACACCTTC.

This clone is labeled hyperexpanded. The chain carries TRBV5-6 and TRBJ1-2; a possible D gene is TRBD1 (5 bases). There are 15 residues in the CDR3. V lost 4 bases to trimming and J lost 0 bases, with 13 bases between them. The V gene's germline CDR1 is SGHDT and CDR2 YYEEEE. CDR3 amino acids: CASSARGRPNYGYTF. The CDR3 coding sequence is TGTGCCAGCAGCGCCCGGGGCAGGCCTAACTATGGCTACACCTTC. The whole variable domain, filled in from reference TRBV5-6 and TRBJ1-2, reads DAGVTQSPTHLIKTRGQQVTLRCSPKSGHDTVSWYQQALGQGPQFIFQYYEEEERQRGNFPDRFSGHQFPNYSSELNVNALLLGDSALYLCASSARGRPNYGYTFGSGTRLTVV.

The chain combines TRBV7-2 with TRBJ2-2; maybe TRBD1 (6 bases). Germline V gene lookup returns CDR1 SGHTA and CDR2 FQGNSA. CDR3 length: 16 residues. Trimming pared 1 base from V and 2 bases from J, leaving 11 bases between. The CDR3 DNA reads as TGTGCCAGCAGCTTAGATACAGGGATAAACACCGGGGAGCTGTTTTTT. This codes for CASSLDTGINTGELFF.

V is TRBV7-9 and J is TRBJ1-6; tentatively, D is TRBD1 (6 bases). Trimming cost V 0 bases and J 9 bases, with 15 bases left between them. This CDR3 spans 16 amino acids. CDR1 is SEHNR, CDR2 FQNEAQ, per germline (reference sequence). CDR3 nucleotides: TGTGCCAGCAGCTTAGCTTCGGGCAGGGGTGGTTCACCCCTCCACTTT. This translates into CASSLASGRGGSPLHF.

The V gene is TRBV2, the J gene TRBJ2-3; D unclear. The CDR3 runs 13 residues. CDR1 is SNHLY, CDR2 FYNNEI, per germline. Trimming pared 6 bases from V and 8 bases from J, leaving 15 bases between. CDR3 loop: CASRDGPKGTQYF. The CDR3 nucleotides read TGTGCCAGCAGGGACGGGCCTAAAGGTACGCAGTATTTT.

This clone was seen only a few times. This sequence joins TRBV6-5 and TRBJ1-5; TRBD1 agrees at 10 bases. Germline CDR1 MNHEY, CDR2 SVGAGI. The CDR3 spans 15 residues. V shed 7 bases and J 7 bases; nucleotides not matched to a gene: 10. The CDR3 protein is CASKTGQGFEQPQHF. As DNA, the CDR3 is TGTGCCAGCAAGACGGGACAGGGGTTCGAACAGCCCCAGCATTTT.

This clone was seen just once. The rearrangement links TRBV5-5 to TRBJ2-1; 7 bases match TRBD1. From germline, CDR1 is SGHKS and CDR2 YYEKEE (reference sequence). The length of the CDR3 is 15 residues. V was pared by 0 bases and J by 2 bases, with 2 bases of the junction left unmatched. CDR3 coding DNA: TGTGCCAGCAGCTTGGCGCAGGGGGCCTACAATGAGCAGTTCTTC. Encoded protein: CASSLAQGAYNEQFF.

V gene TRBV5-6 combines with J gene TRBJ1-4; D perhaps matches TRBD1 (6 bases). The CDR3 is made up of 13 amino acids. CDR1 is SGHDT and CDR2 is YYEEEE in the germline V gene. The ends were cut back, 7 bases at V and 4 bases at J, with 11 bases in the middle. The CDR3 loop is CASRGQHNEKLFF. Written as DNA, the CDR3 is TGTGCCAGCCGAGGACAGCATAATGAAAAACTGTTTTTT. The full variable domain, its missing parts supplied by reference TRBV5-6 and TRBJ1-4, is DAGVTQSPTHLIKTRGQQVTLRCSPKSGHDTVSWYQQALGQGPQFIFQYYEEEERQRGNFPDRFSGHQFPNYSSELNVNALLLGDSALYLCASRGQHNEKLFFGSGTQLSVL.

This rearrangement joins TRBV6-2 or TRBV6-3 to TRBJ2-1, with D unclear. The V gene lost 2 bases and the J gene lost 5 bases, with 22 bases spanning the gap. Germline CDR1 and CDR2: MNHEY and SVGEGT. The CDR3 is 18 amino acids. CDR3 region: CASSYEFLGSGSDNEQFF. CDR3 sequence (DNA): TGTGCCAGCAGTTACGAGTTTTTAGGTTCCGGCAGCGACAATGAGCAGTTCTTC.

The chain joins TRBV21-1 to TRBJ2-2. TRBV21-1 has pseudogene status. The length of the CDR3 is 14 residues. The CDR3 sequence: CASSKKLSTGELFF. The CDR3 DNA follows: TGTGCCAGCAGCAAAAAACTCAGCACCGGGGAGCTGTTTTTT.

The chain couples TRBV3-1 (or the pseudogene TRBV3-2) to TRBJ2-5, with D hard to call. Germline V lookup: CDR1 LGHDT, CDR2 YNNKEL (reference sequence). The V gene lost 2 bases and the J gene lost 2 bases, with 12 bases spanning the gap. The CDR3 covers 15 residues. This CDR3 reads CASSQRTTQQETQYF. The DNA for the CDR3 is TGTGCCAGCAGCCAAAGAACAACACAACAAGAGACCCAGTACTTC.

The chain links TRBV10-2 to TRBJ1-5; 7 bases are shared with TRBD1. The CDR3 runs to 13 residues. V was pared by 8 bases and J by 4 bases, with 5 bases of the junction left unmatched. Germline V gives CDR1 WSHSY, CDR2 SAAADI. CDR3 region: CASSGQSNQPQHF. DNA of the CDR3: TGCGCCAGCTCGGGACAGTCGAATCAGCCCCAGCATTTT.

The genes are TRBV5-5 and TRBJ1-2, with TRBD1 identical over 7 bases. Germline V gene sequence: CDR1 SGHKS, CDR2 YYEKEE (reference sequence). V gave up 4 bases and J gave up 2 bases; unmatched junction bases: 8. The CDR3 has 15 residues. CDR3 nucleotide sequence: TGTGCCAGCAGCCGACAGGGATCCCTCAACTATGGCTACACCTTC. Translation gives CASSRQGSLNYGYTF.

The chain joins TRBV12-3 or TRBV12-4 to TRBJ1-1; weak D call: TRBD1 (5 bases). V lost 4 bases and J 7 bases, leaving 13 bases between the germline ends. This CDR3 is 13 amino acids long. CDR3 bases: TGTGCCAGCAGTTCCGTTCCGGGGGTTGAAGCTTTCTTT. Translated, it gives CASSSVPGVEAFF.

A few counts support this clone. The CDR3 DNA reads as TGTGCCAGCAGCCGCAATGCAGGGAGGGATGGCTACACCTTC. Translating gives CASSRNAGRDGYTF. V gene TRBV11-3 combines with J gene TRBJ1-2; D is perhaps TRBD1 (5 bases). V lost 5 bases and J 6 bases, leaving 16 bases between the germline ends. Germline CDR1 is SGHNT and CDR2 is YENEEA. The CDR3 runs 14 residues. The whole variable domain, remainder taken from reference TRBV11-3 and TRBJ1-2, is EAGVVQSPRYKIIEKKQPVAFWCNPISGHNTLYWYLQNLGQGPELLIRYENEEAVDDSQLPKDRFSAERLKGVDSTLKIQPAELGDSAVYLCASSRNAGRDGYTFGSGTRLTVV.